This TCR beta chain is drawn from a study of Graves' ophthalmopathy and Graves' hyperthyroidism. Study in general: Absence of ophthalmopathy within 18 months of follow-up defined stable hyperthyroidism. Notes on the study in general: Blood also contained most of the expanded thyroid clonotypes above 0.001 frequency. Using 13 signatures, a model distinguished ophthalmopathy from stable hyperthyroidism, reaching more than 85% sensitivity and approximately 80% specificity.

Amplification of TCR beta CDR3 regions used RNA transcripts. The authors performed first-round RT-PCR with HTBI primers and then a second-round multiplex PCR. TCRdb redid the calling of the multiplex PCR reads with MiXCR, one entry per CDR3 protein. The sample has about 1.1 million distinct CDR3 sequences; roughly 35% are singletons. This clonotype has more than one count but fewer than ten. Its antigen remains unknown. None of the included patients had other autoimmune diseases, uncontrolled infections, pregnancy or lactation, as these led to exclusion. Sequencing was carried out using peripheral blood or thyroid tissue (not recorded which). The clonotype originates from an adult man with Graves' hyperthyroidism.

The CDR3 nucleotides are TGTGCCAGCAGTTCACCGGCGGCTAGCGCCGAGACCCAGTACTTC. This encodes CASSSPAASAETQYF. The chain recombines TRBV28 with TRBJ2-5, with D possibly being TRBD2 (6 bases). The V and J ends lost 4 bases and 5 bases respectively, with 17 bases between them. There are 15 residues in the CDR3. Germline CDR1 is MDHEN and CDR2 is SYDVKM.